This T cell receptor (beta chain) derives from a study of blood T cell repertoires in COVID-19. Study-level information: The cDNA or gDNA used as material had been derived from T cells, B-cell-depleted T cells, or PBMCs.

Per the authors' pipeline: Quantification of nucleated cells was approximated via reference gene primer amplification. The data were produced by immunoSEQ multiplex PCR, yet TCRdb's version contains in-frame clones alone and is incomplete. The DNA gave D and trimming, while V, J and clone size come from that table. The sample consists of around 25,000 clones, around 89% of them appearing once. Germline lookup yields CDR1 LNHDA and CDR2 SQIVND (reference sequence). This CDR3 region has 15 residues. V lost 4 bases to trimming and J lost 7 bases; unmatched junction nucleotides: 7. The sequenced sample consisted of peripheral blood. The receptor comes from a woman in her sixties with active COVID-19. This sequence joins TRBV19 and TRBJ2-1; the match to TRBD2 covers 10 bases. Here the CDR3 reads CASSRPAGGPNEQFF. CDR3 nucleotides: TGTGCCAGTAGTAGGCCAGCGGGAGGGCCTAATGAGCAGTTCTTC. Together with reference TRBV19 and TRBJ2-1, the CDR3 gives the full variable domain: DGGITQSPKYLFRKEGQNVTLSCEQNLNHDAMYWYRQDPGQGLRLIYYSQIVNDFQKGDIAEGYSVSREKKESFPLTVTSAQKNPTAFYLCASSRPAGGPNEQFFGPGTRLTVL.